A selection of T cell receptor beta chains follows, all from one sample in a study of CD8+CD57+ T cells in acquired aplastic anemia. MiXCR, run by TCRdb on the reads, gives a single entry per CDR3 protein. This table holds about 210,000 distinct CDR3 sequences, approximately 35% found once. Specimen: sorted CD4+, CD8+, or CD8+CD57+ T cells (not recorded which) from PBMCs. These receptors all stem from a human donor in good health, serving as a control. The CDR3 runs from the conserved cysteine through the conserved F or W. The order of the fields is clone size, D gene, J gene, V gene, CDR3 protein, CDR3 DNA. The D gene is left open where the match is weak. Clone size is stated in some rows and not others, as once, few, many or a class when expanded.

many,TRBD1,TRBJ1-3,TRBV19,CASRAIDREISGNTIYF,TGTGCCAGTAGGGCAATAGACAGGGAGATCTCTGGAAACACCATATATTTT
many,NA,TRBJ2-1,TRBV19,CASSYRTSSSYNEQFF,TGTGCCAGCTCGTATCGAACCTCTAGCTCCTACAATGAGCAGTTCTTC
NA,NA,TRBJ1-1,TRBV5-8,CASSRRGAFF,TGTGCCAGCAGCCGCCGAGGAGCTTTCTTT
few,NA,TRBJ2-4,TRBV6-2/TRBV6-3,CASTHGQNIAKNIQYF,TGTGCCAGCACTCACGGACAGAACATAGCCAAAAACATTCAGTACTTC
NA,NA,TRBJ1-5,TRBV7-8,CASGGPNQPQHF,TGTGCCAGCGGGGGGCCAAATCAGCCCCAGCATTTT
NA,NA,TRBJ2-5,TRBV13,CASSPGWGGFQETQYF,TGTGCCAGCAGCCCCGGTTGGGGGGGCTTCCAAGAGACCCAGTACTTC
few,TRBD2,TRBJ2-3,TRBV19,CASTLRGLAGGSRTDTQYF,TGTGCCAGTACCCTACGGGGACTAGCGGGAGGAAGTCGCACAGATACGCAGTATTTT
many,NA,TRBJ2-5,TRBV7-2,CASSLVGSGSETQYF,TGTGCCAGCAGCTTAGTAGGTTCAGGGTCAGAGACCCAGTACTTC
NA,TRBD1,TRBJ2-5,TRBV10-1,CASSESGTGVETQYF,TGCGCCAGCAGTGAGTCGGGGACAGGGGTAGAGACCCAGTACTTC
many,NA,TRBJ2-1,TRBV19,CASSIDGGPFNEQFF,TGTGCCAGTAGTATAGATGGGGGGCCCTTCAATGAGCAGTTCTTC
many,NA,TRBJ1-1,TRBV20-1,CSGLVLNTEAFF,TGCAGTGGCCTTGTGTTGAACACTGAAGCTTTCTTT
many,TRBD1,TRBJ1-6,TRBV19,CASGTAVYNSPLHF,TGTGCCAGCGGGACAGCAGTCTATAATTCACCCCTCCACTTT
once,NA,TRBJ1-5,TRBV6-1,CASSPRDNDQPQHF,TGTGCCAGCTCCCCCCGGGACAACGATCAGCCCCAGCATTTT
many,TRBD1,TRBJ1-1,TRBV19,CASWDRGRSEAFF,TGTGCCAGTTGGGACAGGGGGCGATCTGAAGCTTTCTTT
few,NA,TRBJ1-1,TRBV27,CASSSDLMNTEAFF,TGTGCCAGCAGCTCCGATTTGATGAACACTGAAGCTTTCTTT
few,NA,TRBJ2-6,TRBV11-2,CASSLGESYSGANVLTF,TGTGCCAGCAGCTTAGGAGAATCTTACTCTGGGGCCAACGTCCTGACTTTC
many,TRBD1,TRBJ1-2,TRBV20-1,CSARGDRPEVYGYTF,TGCAGTGCTAGAGGGGACAGGCCAGAAGTGTATGGCTACACCTTC
few,NA,TRBJ1-1,TRBV24-1,CATSDLKGGTEAFF,TGTGCCACCAGTGATTTGAAAGGAGGCACTGAAGCTTTCTTT
NA,NA,TRBJ1-2,TRBV7-3,CAGSHGIDGYTF,TGTGCCGGCAGCCATGGGATAGATGGCTACACCTTC
few,NA,TRBJ2-2,TRBV12-3/TRBV12-4,CASSFHTGELFF,TGTGCCAGCAGTTTTCACACCGGGGAGCTGTTTTTT
many,TRBD2,TRBJ2-1,TRBV2,CASSPTSSYNEQFF,TGTGCCAGCAGTCCGACTAGCAGCTACAATGAGCAGTTCTTC
once,NA,TRBJ2-2,TRBV2,CASSEVGRRFSSGELFF,TGTGCCAGCAGTGAAGTGGGGAGGAGGTTTTCTAGCGGGGAGCTGTTTTTT
many,NA,TRBJ1-6,TRBV27,CASSPRGFGSPLHF,TGTGCCAGCTCCCCCCGGGGGTTTGGATCACCCCTCCACTTT
NA,TRBD1,TRBJ1-5,TRBV24-1,CATSGGQPQHF,TGTGCCACATCAGGGGGTCAGCCCCAGCATTTT
NA,TRBD2,TRBJ2-3,TRBV4-2,CASSGNSGSNEDTQYF,TGTGCCAGCAGCGGGAATAGCGGGAGTAACGAAGATACGCAGTATTTT
NA,NA,TRBJ1-1,TRBV29-1,CSVDRSGQNTEAFF,TGCAGCGTTGATCGGTCTGGGCAGAACACTGAAGCTTTCTTT
NA,TRBD2,TRBJ2-2,TRBV6-5,CASSYGGVGTGELFF,TGTGCCAGCAGTTATGGGGGGGTTGGCACCGGGGAGCTGTTTTTT
many,NA,TRBJ2-1,TRBV2,CANALERGNEQFF,TGTGCCAACGCCCTGGAAAGAGGCAATGAGCAGTTCTTC
NA,TRBD1,TRBJ1-1,TRBV4-3,CASSQDVGTGGTEAFF,TGCGCCAGCAGCCAAGATGTTGGGACAGGGGGCACTGAAGCTTTCTTT
many,NA,TRBJ1-6,TRBV5-6,CASSLVGQGLSPLHF,TGTGCCAGCAGCTTGGTCGGGCAGGGGCTTTCACCCCTCCACTTT
NA,NA,TRBJ1-2,TRBV6-6,CASAGSSGPPTGGYTF,TGTGCCAGCGCAGGCTCGAGTGGACCGCCAACGGGGGGCTACACCTTC
NA,NA,TRBJ2-1,TRBV9,CASSVDLKGYYNEQFF,TGTGCCAGCAGCGTAGATTTAAAGGGATATTACAATGAGCAGTTCTTC
medium-sized,NA,TRBJ2-5,TRBV2,CASSDRQRETQYF,TGTGCCAGCAGTGACCGACAGAGAGAGACCCAGTACTTC
few,NA,TRBJ2-7,TRBV4-2,CASSPGRGPNLGEQYF,TGTGCCAGCAGCCCGGGCCGGGGGCCCAACCTAGGCGAGCAGTACTTC
many,TRBD1,TRBJ2-1,TRBV7-8,CASSPGQGPGEQFF,TGTGCCAGCAGCCCCGGACAGGGCCCGGGTGAGCAGTTCTTC
NA,NA,TRBJ1-4,TRBV15,CATSGGTNEKLFF,TGTGCCACCTCGGGGGGAACTAATGAAAAACTGTTTTTT
few,NA,TRBJ2-2,TRBV5-5,CASSYSSGANTGELFF,TGTGCCAGCAGCTATTCGTCCGGGGCGAACACCGGGGAGCTGTTTTTT
many,TRBD1,TRBJ2-1,TRBV2,CASRAGQATYNEQFF,TGTGCCAGCAGGGCGGGACAGGCCACCTACAATGAGCAGTTCTTC
NA,NA,TRBJ2-5,TRBV2,CASRRGLQETQYF,TGTGCCAGCAGACGGGGGCTCCAAGAGACCCAGTACTTC
NA,NA,TRBJ1-2,TRBV12-5,CASGLVPRQGRGEGYTF,TGTGCTAGTGGTTTGGTACCAAGGCAGGGACGGGGCGAGGGCTACACCTTC
many,NA,TRBJ2-1,TRBV7-9,CASSLAVAYNEQFF,TGTGCCAGCAGCTTAGCGGTGGCCTACAATGAGCAGTTCTTC